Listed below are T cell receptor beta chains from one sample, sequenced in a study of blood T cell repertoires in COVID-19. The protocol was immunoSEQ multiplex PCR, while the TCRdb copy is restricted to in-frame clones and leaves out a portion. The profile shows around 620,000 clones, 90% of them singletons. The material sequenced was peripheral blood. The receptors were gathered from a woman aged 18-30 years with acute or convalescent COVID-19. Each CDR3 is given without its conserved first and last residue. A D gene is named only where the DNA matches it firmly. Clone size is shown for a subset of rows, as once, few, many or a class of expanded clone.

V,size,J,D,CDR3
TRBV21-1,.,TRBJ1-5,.,AHGTGHQPQH
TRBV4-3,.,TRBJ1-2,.,ASSQGRSVGVGYT
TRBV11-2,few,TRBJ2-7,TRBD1,ASSHGTGTSYEQY
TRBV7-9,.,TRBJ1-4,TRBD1,ASSLGQGTNEKLF
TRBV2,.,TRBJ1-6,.,ATSGQPYSPLH
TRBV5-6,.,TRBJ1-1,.,ASSRRREIMVAEAF
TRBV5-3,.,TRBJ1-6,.,ARSLSATGDNSPLH
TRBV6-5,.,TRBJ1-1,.,ASTGYLATEAF
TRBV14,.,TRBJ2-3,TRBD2,ASSQGAGYTDTQY
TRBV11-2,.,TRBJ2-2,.,ASSPRLAGELF
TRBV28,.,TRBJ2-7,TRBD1,ASSLPGTASSYEQY
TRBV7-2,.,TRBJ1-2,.,ASSLGDQVGYT
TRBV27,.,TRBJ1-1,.,ASRLYAF
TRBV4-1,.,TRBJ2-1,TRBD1,ASSQIGTGVENEQF
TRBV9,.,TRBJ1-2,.,ASSASYGYT
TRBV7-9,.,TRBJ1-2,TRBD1,ASSIEGQQYGYT
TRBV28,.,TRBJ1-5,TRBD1,ASSPGQDQPQH
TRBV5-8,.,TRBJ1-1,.,ASSLAEMNTEAF
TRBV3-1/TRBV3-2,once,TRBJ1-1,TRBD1,ASSSDRGARATEAF
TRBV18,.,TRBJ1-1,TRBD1,ASSGTGGTEAF
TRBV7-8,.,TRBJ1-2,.,ASSLARSSNYGYT
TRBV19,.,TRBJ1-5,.,ASSFRQHQH
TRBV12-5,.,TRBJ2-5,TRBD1,ASGWRPLGTGTQETQY
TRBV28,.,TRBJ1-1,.,ASPGLGGPVVNTEAF
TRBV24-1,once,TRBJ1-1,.,ATSEAGLGTEAF
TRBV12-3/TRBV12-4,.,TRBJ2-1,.,ASSWTVYNEQF
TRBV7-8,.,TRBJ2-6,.,ASSLQAGANVLT
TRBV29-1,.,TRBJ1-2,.,SVVPGSSGYT
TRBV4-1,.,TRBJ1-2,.,ASSHFSFTGYVYGYT
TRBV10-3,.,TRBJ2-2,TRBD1,AISRDRGSTGELF
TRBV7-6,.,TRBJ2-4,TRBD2,ASSPGLAGALAKNIQY
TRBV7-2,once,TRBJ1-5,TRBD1,ASSLGGTGLNQPQH
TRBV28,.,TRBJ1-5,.,ASSFRTSSNQPQH
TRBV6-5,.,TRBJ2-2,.,ASSPRGTGELF
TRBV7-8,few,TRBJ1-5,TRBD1,ASSFGQGGQPQH
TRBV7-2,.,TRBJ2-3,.,ASIFQGRNRTDTQY
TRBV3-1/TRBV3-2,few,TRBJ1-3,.,ASSPFVAPVGNTIY
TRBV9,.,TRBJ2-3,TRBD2,ASSPRLAGGADTQY
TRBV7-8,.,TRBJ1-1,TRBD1,ASSRTGTNTEAF
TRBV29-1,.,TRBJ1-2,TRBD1,SVFGGQGFGGGYT
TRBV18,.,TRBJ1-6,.,ASSQNTQPGGSPLH
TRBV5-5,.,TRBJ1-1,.,ASSLAGTGEAF
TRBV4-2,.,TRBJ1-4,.,ASSPTVRPNEKLF
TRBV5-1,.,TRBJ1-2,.,ARSDGGGGYGYT
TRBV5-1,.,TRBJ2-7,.,ASSRFAGSDEQY
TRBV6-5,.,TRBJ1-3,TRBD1,ASRVDTGVGNTIY
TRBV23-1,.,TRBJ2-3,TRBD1,ASSLGTGGPDTQY
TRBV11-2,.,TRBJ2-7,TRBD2,ASSLAVGLAT
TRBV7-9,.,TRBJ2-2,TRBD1,ASSLADRVGAGELF
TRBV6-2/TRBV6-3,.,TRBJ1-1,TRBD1,ASSLPRTGPTNTEAF
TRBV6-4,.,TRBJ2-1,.,ASSEGGGAGGEQF
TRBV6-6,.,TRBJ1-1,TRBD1,ASEDRGNTEAF
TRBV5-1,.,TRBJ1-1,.,ASSSITQTAEAF
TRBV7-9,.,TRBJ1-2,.,ASSQGRVGVDGYT
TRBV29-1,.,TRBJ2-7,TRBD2,SVNGRGPYEQY
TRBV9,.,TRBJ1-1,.,ASSVELNTEAF
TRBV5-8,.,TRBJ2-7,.,ASSMAIFYEQY
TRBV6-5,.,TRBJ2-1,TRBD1,ASSYRDRNNEQF
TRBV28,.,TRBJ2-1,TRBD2,ASSSSLGGPSSYNEQF
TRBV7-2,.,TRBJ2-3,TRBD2,ASSLVAGGASTDTQY